Each of the 10 T cell receptor beta chains below was sequenced from the same sample in a study of shared clonotypes between healthy human individuals. As defined, naive CD8 cells were CD45RO-negative and positively selected for CCR7, with terminally differentiated effector memory CD45RA+ cells excluded. Some clones are missing from TCRdb's copy, which holds only in-frame ones; the method was immunoSEQ multiplex PCR. Among roughly 2,000,000 clones listed, about 95% were seen once. Sample: naive CD8+ T cells sorted from blood. The source of these receptors is a man aged 18 to 30 in good health.

The rearrangement links TRBV5-6 to TRBJ1-1, with D unresolved. Trimming took off 0 bases at V and 11 bases at J, with 8 bases between the two ends. Per the germline V gene, CDR1 is SGHDT and CDR2 is YYEEEE. The CDR3 contains 11 residues. CDR3 region: CASSLGELAFF. Here the CDR3 DNA reads TGTGCCAGCAGCTTGGGGGAGTTGGCTTTCTTT.

This clone has just one count. The chain links TRBV6-1 to TRBJ1-3; D uncertain. CDR3 length: 15 residues. V dropped 5 bases and J dropped 0 bases, with 11 bases sitting between them. Germline CDR1 is MNHNS and CDR2 is SASEGT. The CDR3 spells CASSPLRHSGNTIYF. Here the CDR3 DNA reads TGTGCCAGCAGTCCCCTCCGTCACTCTGGAAACACCATATATTTT.

V and J are TRBV15 and TRBJ2-1; 13 nucleotides match TRBD2. This CDR3 has 17 residues. The V segment lost 3 bases and the J segment 3 bases; nucleotides outside the gene matches: 5. Germline V gene lookup returns CDR1 LNHNV and CDR2 YYDKDF (reference sequence). The CDR3 nucleotides read TGTGCCACCAGCAGTGGGACTAGCGGGACTTACTACAATGAGCAGTTCTTC. This codes for CATSSGTSGTYYNEQFF.

The sample holds one count of this clone. The chain couples TRBV4-3 to TRBJ2-2; 7 bases map to TRBD2. With 4 bases clipped from V and 6 bases from J, the junction kept 17 bases outside the gene matches. The V gene's germline CDR1 is LGHNA and CDR2 YSLEER. The CDR3 contains 18 residues. Written as DNA, the CDR3 is TGCGCCAGCAGCCCCGGTTTCCGGGACTACTTGTTGGCCGGGGAGCTGTTTTTT. Translation: CASSPGFRDYLLAGELFF.

The genes are TRBV29-1 and TRBJ2-7; tentative D call: TRBD2 (5 bases). The germline CDR1 and CDR2 sequences are SQVTM and ANQGSEA. The CDR3 runs to 12 residues. Trimming pared 1 base from V and 6 bases from J, leaving 10 bases between. The CDR3: CSVEAGEPEQYF. CDR3 DNA: TGCAGCGTTGAAGCCGGGGAGCCCGAGCAGTACTTC.

Ten or more counts support this clone. This chain joins TRBV28 and TRBJ1-2; D is unclear. Germline CDR1 is MDHEN and CDR2 is SYDVKM. V shed 2 bases and J shed 3 bases, with 4 bases lying between them. The CDR3 has 12 amino acids. Here the CDR3 reads CASSLEHYGYTF. Here the CDR3 DNA reads TGTGCCAGCAGTTTAGAGCACTATGGCTACACCTTC.

J is TRBJ1-1 and V is TRBV30; the D gene is possibly TRBD1 (5 bases). V shed 3 bases and J shed 6 bases, with 23 bases lying between them. Germline V gene data show CDR1 as GTSNPN and CDR2 as SVGIG (reference sequence). The CDR3 is made up of 16 amino acids. The CDR3 sequence is CAWRPPSDIPQPEAFF. The CDR3 nucleotides read TGTGCCTGGAGGCCCCCGTCGGACATCCCCCAACCTGAAGCTTTCTTT.

The rearrangement links TRBV4-1 to TRBJ2-3, with 8 bases matching TRBD1. The junction had 8 bases not matched to a gene; V was cut back by 6 bases and J by 3 bases. This CDR3 has 15 residues. CDR1 is MGHRA, CDR2 YSYEKL, per germline. CDR3: CASRGQAPGTDTQYF. CDR3 in DNA: TGCGCCAGCAGGGGACAGGCGCCCGGGACAGATACGCAGTATTTT.

CDR3 DNA sequence: TGCAGCGTTGAGTGGGGACAGAACACAGATACGCAGTATTTT. It encodes CSVEWGQNTDTQYF. This sequence joins TRBV29-1 and TRBJ2-3; 7 bases are a match to TRBD1. The germline gives CDR1 SQVTM, CDR2 ANQGSEA. V gave up 3 bases and J gave up 2 bases; unmatched junction bases: 5. There are 14 residues in the CDR3.

The chain employs TRBV10-2 and TRBJ2-1; D is uncertain. Germline assignment: CDR1 WSHSY and CDR2 SAAADI. The CDR3 spans 11 residues. The V end lost 5 bases, the J end lost 8 bases, and 7 bases lay between the germline ends. The CDR3 sequence: CASSSAYEQFF. In nucleotides, the CDR3 is TGCGCCAGCAGTTCGGCATATGAGCAGTTCTTC.